The 15 T cell receptor beta chains reported below all come from one sample, sequenced in a study of cytomegalovirus exposure and HLA in healthy donors. The PCR had 60 Vbeta and 13 Jbeta primers. Using immunoSEQ multiplex PCR, the repertoire was profiled, and TCRdb retains in-frame clones only, with some absent. The table shows some 100,000 clones, with about 77% occurring only once. Material: PBMCs. These receptor sequences come from a woman aged 18-29 years in good health and CMV-seropositive.

The rearrangement uses TRBV19 and TRBJ1-1; D ambiguous. CDR1 and CDR2 from the germline V gene are LNHDA and SQIVND (reference sequence). This CDR3 contains 15 residues. V lost 6 bases, J lost 0 bases, and 14 bases lay in between. CDR3 DNA sequence: TGTGCCAGTAGGCCCGGCCCGACTGTGAACACTGAAGCTTTCTTT. The encoded protein is CASRPGPTVNTEAFF.

This rearrangement joins TRBV2 to TRBJ2-7; D ambiguous. The CDR3 sequence is 11 residues long. The germline gives CDR1 SNHLY, CDR2 FYNNEI. V lost 8 bases, J lost 6 bases, and 11 bases lay in between. The CDR3 sequence is CASRVFGEQYF. For the CDR3, the DNA is TGTGCCAGCCGAGTTTTTGGCGAGCAGTACTTC.

The chain is built from TRBV5-6 and TRBJ2-3, with TRBD1 matching 8 bases. The junction had 12 bases not matched to a gene; V was cut back by 4 bases and J by 2 bases. This CDR3 region has 17 residues. Germline lookup yields CDR1 SGHDT and CDR2 YYEEEE. The CDR3, as DNA: TGTGCCAGCAGCCCTACAGGGACAGGTTCACCCACAGATACGCAGTATTTT. As protein: CASSPTGTGSPTDTQYF.

The rearrangement links TRBV15 to TRBJ1-2; 7 positions agree with TRBD1. Trimming took 1 base from V and 4 from J; bases not matched to a gene: 12. Germline V gene sequence: CDR1 LNHNV, CDR2 YYDKDF (reference sequence). This CDR3 contains 17 residues. The DNA of the CDR3 is TGTGCCACCAGCAGAGTTACAGGGGACGCGCATCCCTATGGCTACACCTTC. Protein sequence: CATSRVTGDAHPYGYTF.

CDR3 nucleotide sequence: TGTGCCAGCAGTTACAGTGGCAGGGGGCTCGGGGAGACCCAGTACTTC. Translated, it gives CASSYSGRGLGETQYF. The J gene is TRBJ2-5, the V gene TRBV6-5; 8 bases map to TRBD1. Germline V lookup: CDR1 MNHEY, CDR2 SVGAGI. V shed 2 bases and J 5 bases; nucleotides not matched to a gene: 10. The length of the CDR3 is 16 residues.

The chain is built from TRBV5-1 and TRBJ2-5, with D uncertain. V was clipped by 0 bases and J by 1 base, with 10 bases between them. CDR1 and CDR2 (germline): SGHRS, YFSETQ. The CDR3 runs 15 residues. CDR3 sequence: CASSLELSPQETQYF. The CDR3 bases are TGCGCCAGCAGCTTGGAGCTTTCCCCCCAAGAGACCCAGTACTTC.

The J gene is TRBJ2-7, the V gene TRBV18, with 8 bases fitting TRBD2. V gave up 4 bases and J gave up 5 bases; unmatched junction bases: 7. From germline, CDR1 is KGHSH and CDR2 LQKENI. This CDR3 is 14 amino acids long. CDR3 in amino acids: CASSQAGAQDEQYF. The CDR3 DNA reads as TGTGCCAGCTCACAAGCGGGAGCGCAAGACGAGCAGTACTTC.

This clone was seen only a few times. The chain is built from TRBV4-1 and TRBJ2-1; 9 nucleotides align to TRBD2. This CDR3 contains 14 residues. The germline V gene encodes CDR1 MGHRA and CDR2 YSYEKL. Trimming cost V 2 bases and J 9 bases; bases outside gene matches: 5. CDR3 coding DNA: TGCGCCAGCAGCCAAACGGGACTAGCTTTTGAGCAGTTCTTC. Translating it yields CASSQTGLAFEQFF.

This chain links TRBV21-1 with TRBJ1-5; the D call of TRBD1 is as the table states it, not checked on the DNA. TRBV21-1 is a pseudogene locus. The length of the CDR3 is 17 residues. The CDR3 DNA reads TGTGCCAGCAGCAAAGGTTGGCCATCAATTAGCAATCAGCCCCAGCATTTT. Protein sequence: CASSKGWPSISNQPQHF.

In DNA form, the CDR3 reads TGTGCCACCAGGCCGGGGGGGGGAACTGAAGCTTTCTTT. The encoded protein is CATRPGGGTEAFF. The chain combines TRBV25-1 with TRBJ1-1, with TRBD1 as a possible D gene (5 bases). The germline gives CDR1 MGHDK, CDR2 SYGVNS. The CDR3 sequence is 13 residues long. The V and J ends lost 10 bases and 5 bases respectively, with 17 bases between them.

The gene calls are TRBV27 and TRBJ2-7, with 8 bases identical to TRBD1. The CDR3 has 13 amino acids. After removal of 5 bases from V and 2 bases from J, the junction contained 2 bases not matched to a gene. In germline, CDR1 is MNHEY, CDR2 SMNVEV (reference sequence). DNA of the CDR3: TGTGCCAGCAGTAGGACAGGGACCTACGAGCAGTACTTC. Translation: CASSRTGTYEQYF.

This chain links TRBV5-6 with TRBJ1-2, with D maybe TRBD1 (6 bases). Germline assignment: CDR1 SGHDT and CDR2 YYEEEE. V was shortened by 6 bases and J by 2 bases, with 14 bases between the two germline ends. This CDR3 is 14 amino acids long. The CDR3, as DNA: TGTGCCAGCAACTGGGGCCAGGGGAACTATGGCTACACCTTC. Amino acids: CASNWGQGNYGYTF.

The chain is built from TRBV5-1 and TRBJ1-6, with 8 bases fitting TRBD1. The germline V gene encodes CDR1 SGHRS and CDR2 YFSETQ. The trim removed 5 bases at V and 6 bases at J, leaving 4 bases unmatched. CDR3 size: 14 residues. The CDR3 sequence is CASRTGASNSPLHF. In nucleotides, the CDR3 is TGCGCCAGCAGGACAGGGGCCTCTAATTCACCCCTCCACTTT. The full variable domain, rest sourced from reference TRBV5-1 and TRBJ1-6, is KAGVTQTPRYLIKTRGQQVTLSCSPISGHRSVSWYQQTPGQGLQFLFEYFSETQRNKGNFPGRFSGRQFSNSRSEMNVSTLELGDSALYLCASRTGASNSPLHFGNGTRLTVT.

The V gene is TRBV29-1, the J gene TRBJ2-1; D is ambiguous. CDR1 SQVTM and CDR2 ANQGSEA come from the germline V gene. V was trimmed by 4 bases and J by 2 bases, leaving 12 bases between them. The CDR3 length is 14 residues. This CDR3 reads CSVAETGAYNEQFF. CDR3 coding DNA: TGCAGCGTTGCTGAAACCGGTGCCTACAATGAGCAGTTCTTC.

In this sample, this clone turned up a few times. The chain links TRBV6-6 to TRBJ2-3, with 12 bases identical to TRBD2. Germline CDR1 reads MNHNY; CDR2 reads SVGAGI (reference sequence). V trimming: 4 bases; J trimming: 4 bases; junction bases outside the gene matches: 0. The CDR3 length is 14 residues. CDR3 sequence reads: CASSWTSGADTQYF. Here the CDR3 DNA reads TGTGCCAGCAGTTGGACTAGCGGGGCAGATACGCAGTATTTT.